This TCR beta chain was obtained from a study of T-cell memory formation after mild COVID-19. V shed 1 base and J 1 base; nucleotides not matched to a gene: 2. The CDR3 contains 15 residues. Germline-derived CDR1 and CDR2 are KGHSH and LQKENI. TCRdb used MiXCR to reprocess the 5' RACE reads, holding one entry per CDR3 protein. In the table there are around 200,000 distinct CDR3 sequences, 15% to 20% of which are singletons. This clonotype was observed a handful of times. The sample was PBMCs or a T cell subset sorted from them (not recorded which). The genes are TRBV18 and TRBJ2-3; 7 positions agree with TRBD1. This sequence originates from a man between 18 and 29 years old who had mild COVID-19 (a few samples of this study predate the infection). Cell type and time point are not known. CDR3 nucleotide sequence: TGTGCCAGCTCACCACGGGGACAGCGCACAGATACGCAGTATTTT. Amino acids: CASSPRGQRTDTQYF. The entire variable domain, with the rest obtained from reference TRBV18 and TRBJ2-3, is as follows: NAGVMQNPRHLVRRRGQEARLRCSPMKGHSHVYWYRQLPEEGLKFMVYLQKENIIDESGMPKERFSAEFPKEGPSILRIQQVVRGDSAAYFCASSPRGQRTDTQYFGPGTRLTVL.